This TCR beta chain was obtained from a study of tumor-infiltrating lymphocytes in primary liver carcinoma. Co-extraction yielded RNA and DNA from around 20-30 mg of unsorted bulk tissue. Production of TCR beta cDNA used approximately 0.45 ug total RNA together with a constant-region primer. Sequencing libraries for TCR beta derived from three nested multiplex PCR rounds that used slightly modified ARM-PCR. PCR rounds one and two used TRBV1-TRBV30 forward primers with a C-beta reverse primer for roughly 9 cycles each. TCRdb ran MiXCR on the multiplex PCR reads and lists one entry per CDR3 protein. Of roughly 25,000 distinct CDR3 sequences in the sample, around 78% are singletons; the top ten hold around half. The V gene lost 8 bases and the J gene lost 7 bases, with 12 bases spanning the gap. The CDR3 contains 12 residues. Germline CDR1 reads MNHEY; CDR2 reads SMNVEV (reference sequence).

The sample comprised liver tumor tissue from sampling region 3. The sample's subset: tumor region T3, left-lateral pole. This clonotype was sampled from a man aged 40-50 years with primary liver carcinoma and hepatitis B virus infection. The chain employs TRBV27 and TRBJ2-1; no firm D call. The CDR3 nucleotides are TGTGCCAGCTCCAAGACGAATAATGAGCAGTTCTTC. Amino acid sequence: CASSKTNNEQFF.